This entry concerns a single T cell receptor (beta chain). The data were obtained in a study of blood T cell repertoires in COVID-19. Study information: PBMCs, B-cell-depleted T cells, or T cells provided the cDNA or gDNA that made up the material.

CDR3 length: 16 residues. Produced via immunoSEQ multiplex PCR; TCRdb's table is partial and in-frame only. The sample lists around 260,000 clones; 70% to 90% were seen once. The clonotype comes from a man between 18 and 35 years old with active or convalescent COVID-19. The sequenced sample was peripheral blood. V gene TRBV7-5 combines with J gene TRBJ1-4. TRBV7-5 is flagged as a pseudogene. CDR3 in DNA: TGTGTCAGAAGCCACGGGGAAGGGATAACTAATGAAAAACTGTTTTTT. The encoded protein is CVRSHGEGITNEKLFF.